Sequencing of this T cell receptor beta chain was carried out in a study of radiotherapy plus CTLA-4 blockade in lung cancer. The overall study: Disease control reached under 35%, with objective responses in 15% to 20%.

TCRdb keeps only in-frame clones here, not all; method: immunoSEQ multiplex PCR. The table has over 100,000 clones, around 84% seen once. Material: peripheral blood, obtained from a patient treated with radiotherapy plus ipilimumab. The clonotype was recovered from a human donor with non-small cell lung cancer that progressed on radiotherapy plus ipilimumab. Some clones in this sample may be carry-over from other donors' samples.

CDR3 region: CASSFQENYGYTF. DNA of the CDR3: TGTGCCAGCAGCTTTCAAGAAAACTATGGCTACACCTTC. This chain connects TRBV7-8 to TRBJ1-2; D is unresolved. Germline loops: CDR1 SGHVS, CDR2 FQNEAQ. The CDR3 contains 13 residues. V dropped 3 bases and J dropped 2 bases, with 7 bases sitting between them.